This T cell receptor beta chain was captured in a study of shared clonotypes between healthy human individuals. General observations from the study: Larger estimated richness was generally seen in naive subsets than in memory subsets.

Original handling: Filtering differed for immunoSEQ, which gave only junction sequences without quality scores. Method: immunoSEQ multiplex PCR; TCRdb's copy keeps in-frame clones and lacks some. For V, J and clone size, that table is used; D and trimming come from the DNA. The data show a few million clones, roughly 93% seen once. CDR3 length: 15 residues. Germline loops: CDR1 KGHSH, CDR2 LQKENI. Trimming cost V 0 bases and J 5 bases, with 10 bases left between them. CD45RO-negative, CCR7-selected cells formed the naive CD8 fraction, which excluded terminally differentiated effector memory CD45RA+ cells. In this sample, this clone turned up once. Antigen specificity is unknown.

The sequence was collected from a young man in good health. Some clones in this sample may be carry-over from other donors' samples. The sequenced sample was naive CD8+ T cells from PBMCs. The chain combines TRBV18 with TRBJ2-2; possible D gene TRBD2, 6 bases. The CDR3 region has the DNA TGTGCCAGCTCACCACCGGGACTCATAACCGGGGAGCTGTTTTTT. This translates into CASSPPGLITGELFF.